This T cell receptor (beta chain) originates from a study of T cell repertoires in cytomegalovirus infection. Study summary: Matching HLA type, along with CMV infection, was indicated by public TCR beta signatures.

V gave up 3 bases and J gave up 6 bases, with 5 bases separating them. The germline CDR1 and CDR2 sequences are SGHVT and SQSDAQ. The CDR3 has 12 residues. As for this clonotype: The antigen is undetermined.

TCRdb processed the reads anew with MiXCR; each CDR3 protein has one entry. The data contain 510,000 or so distinct CDR3 sequences, around a quarter of them singletons. Study-level findings and limits: Pooled public TCR beta family frequency picked out CMV carriers with the relevant HLA. Across the ex vivo response, the dominant clonotypes were HLA-C-restricted CMV-specific TCR beta clonotypes.

The chain has TRBV7-4 and TRBJ2-2; D is undetermined. This clonotype was obtained from a human donor in good health (CMV status not recorded). Some clones in this sample may be carry-over from other donors' samples. The sequenced sample consisted of PBMCs. This chain's CDR3 is CASSFESGELFF. CDR3 bases: TGTGCCAGCAGCTTCGAGTCCGGGGAGCTGTTTTTT.